Listed below are T cell receptor beta chains from one sample, sequenced in a study of OX40 agonist ivuxolimab in advanced cancers. Assay: immunoSEQ multiplex PCR; the TCRdb copy retains only in-frame clones and omits some. The sample lists some 68,000 clones; 88% were seen once. Here the sequenced sample was CD4+ or CD8+ T cells sorted from blood, taken in a trial of the OX40 agonist ivuxolimab. The origin of the receptors is an adult with an advanced solid tumor such as melanoma, head and neck, liver or kidney cancer. Both conserved end residues are part of each CDR3. Each record gives: V gene, D gene, clone size, CDR3 protein. A D gene is named only where the DNA matches it firmly. Rows give clone size only sometimes, using once, few, many, or a class for an expanded clone.

v_gene: TRBV6-1
d_gene: NA
abundance: NA
CDR3aa: CASSTRFDEYF

v_gene: TRBV7-6
d_gene: TRBD1
abundance: NA
CDR3aa: CASSRDSRTDTQYF

v_gene: TRBV25-1
d_gene: NA
abundance: few
CDR3aa: CASSPWGGDGSPLHF

v_gene: TRBV25-1
d_gene: TRBD1
abundance: NA
CDR3aa: CASTHRTGGTGELFF

v_gene: TRBV5-1
d_gene: NA
abundance: NA
CDR3aa: CASSERQGYEQYF

v_gene: TRBV5-4
d_gene: NA
abundance: NA
CDR3aa: CASSFDGLRTDTQYF

v_gene: TRBV28
d_gene: TRBD2
abundance: NA
CDR3aa: CASSIAGGTSYNEQFF

v_gene: TRBV2
d_gene: NA
abundance: NA
CDR3aa: CASTPLSGRSYNEQFF

v_gene: TRBV18
d_gene: TRBD2
abundance: NA
CDR3aa: CASSPPSGRENTDTQYF

v_gene: TRBV11-1
d_gene: NA
abundance: NA
CDR3aa: CASSSGSSTNGGYTF

v_gene: TRBV2
d_gene: TRBD2
abundance: once
CDR3aa: CASSERSLAGVSQYF

v_gene: TRBV7-2
d_gene: TRBD2
abundance: NA
CDR3aa: CASSSRLAGGTGELFF

v_gene: TRBV19
d_gene: NA
abundance: once
CDR3aa: CASSMAGVGSTDTQYF

v_gene: TRBV27
d_gene: NA
abundance: once
CDR3aa: CASQTGTVPYEQYF

v_gene: TRBV7-6
d_gene: TRBD1
abundance: NA
CDR3aa: CASSLKGQGAGELFF

v_gene: TRBV7-2
d_gene: NA
abundance: NA
CDR3aa: CASSLLWTGGETQYF

v_gene: TRBV29-1
d_gene: TRBD1
abundance: NA
CDR3aa: CSVGRGQGDTQYF

v_gene: TRBV23-1
d_gene: TRBD1
abundance: NA
CDR3aa: CASSLPGQSSYEQYF

v_gene: TRBV28
d_gene: TRBD1
abundance: NA
CDR3aa: CASGTGIHGTF

v_gene: TRBV10-3
d_gene: TRBD1
abundance: NA
CDR3aa: CAISELGQPPTDTQYF

v_gene: TRBV15
d_gene: NA
abundance: few
CDR3aa: CATSRDSISSGANVLTF

v_gene: TRBV30
d_gene: NA
abundance: NA
CDR3aa: CAWSVGRASTDTQYF

v_gene: TRBV5-4
d_gene: TRBD1
abundance: NA
CDR3aa: CASSLLEGASYNEQFF

v_gene: TRBV28
d_gene: NA
abundance: NA
CDR3aa: CASNRPGLRNEQFF

v_gene: TRBV28
d_gene: TRBD1
abundance: once
CDR3aa: CASSNPRGLSEKLFF

v_gene: TRBV28
d_gene: NA
abundance: NA
CDR3aa: CASNNPQVEKLFF

v_gene: TRBV28
d_gene: NA
abundance: NA
CDR3aa: CASSFEGPRFYGYTF

v_gene: TRBV5-8
d_gene: NA
abundance: once
CDR3aa: CASSLGGSADTQYF

v_gene: TRBV15
d_gene: NA
abundance: NA
CDR3aa: CATSRDFTGGYTF

v_gene: TRBV7-9
d_gene: NA
abundance: NA
CDR3aa: CASRPAGTSTDTQYF

v_gene: TRBV30
d_gene: TRBD1
abundance: NA
CDR3aa: CAWSVQGGSEAFF

v_gene: TRBV11-2
d_gene: NA
abundance: NA
CDR3aa: CASSSGPLFSPLHF

v_gene: TRBV10-3
d_gene: TRBD1
abundance: NA
CDR3aa: CAITFGQDTEAFF

v_gene: TRBV27
d_gene: TRBD2
abundance: NA
CDR3aa: CASSGLAVNTGELFF

v_gene: TRBV18
d_gene: NA
abundance: once
CDR3aa: CASSPVRDPSTGYTF

v_gene: TRBV13
d_gene: TRBD2
abundance: NA
CDR3aa: CASSSRTSGTSGETQYF

v_gene: TRBV6-5
d_gene: NA
abundance: once
CDR3aa: CASSPGVSGYTF

v_gene: TRBV5-4
d_gene: NA
abundance: NA
CDR3aa: CASSLIAPNNYGYTF

v_gene: TRBV7-9
d_gene: NA
abundance: NA
CDR3aa: CASSLARSYEQYF

v_gene: TRBV27
d_gene: TRBD2
abundance: NA
CDR3aa: CASKVAGGPDGELFF

v_gene: TRBV30
d_gene: NA
abundance: few
CDR3aa: CAWSVSLETQYF

v_gene: TRBV7-2
d_gene: TRBD1
abundance: NA
CDR3aa: CASSLALDRVEQYF

v_gene: TRBV15
d_gene: NA
abundance: NA
CDR3aa: CATSRGRRTELYGYTF

v_gene: TRBV19
d_gene: TRBD1
abundance: NA
CDR3aa: CASRALRGFEVDTEAFF